The 17 T cell receptor beta chains in this list originate from one sample, sequenced in a study of T-cell memory formation after mild COVID-19. TCRdb passed the 5' RACE reads through MiXCR, listing each CDR3 protein once. The sample consists of 45,000 to 55,000 distinct CDR3 sequences, 7% to 8% of them appearing once. The sample comprised PBMCs or a T cell subset sorted from them (not recorded which). These receptors originate from a man between 18 and 29 years old who had mild COVID-19 (a few samples of this study predate the infection). Cell type and time point are not known.

This clonotype was observed a few times. This chain uses TRBV3-1 with TRBJ2-1; 8 bases fit TRBD2. Germline V gives CDR1 LGHDT, CDR2 YNNKEL (reference sequence). The CDR3 runs to 13 residues. V trimming: 2 bases; J trimming: 9 bases; junction bases outside the gene matches: 3. The CDR3 spells CASSQQTSAEQFF. DNA of the CDR3: TGTGCCAGCAGCCAACAGACTAGCGCTGAGCAGTTCTTC.

In this sample, this clonotype turned up a few times. This chain uses TRBV5-8 with TRBJ2-5, with 11 bases identical to TRBD2. The CDR3 consists of 15 residues. Per germline, CDR1 SGHTS and CDR2 YDEGEE. V was pared by 4 bases and J by 4 bases, with 6 bases of the junction left unmatched. CDR3 in DNA: TGTGCCAGCAGCGATAGCGGGGGGGCCGGAGAGACCCAGTACTTC. Amino acid sequence: CASSDSGGAGETQYF.

The sample holds many counts of this clonotype. J is TRBJ1-6 and V is TRBV7-2; D unresolved. Per germline, CDR1 SGHTA and CDR2 FQGNSA. CDR3 length: 17 residues. Deletions cut 5 bases from V and 7 bases from J, with 21 bases between. The CDR3 coding sequence is TGTGCCAGCAGCCGGGAATTATACAGCGCATCCAATTCACCCCTCCACTTT. Protein sequence: CASSRELYSASNSPLHF.

This clonotype was detected ten times or more. The chain is built from TRBV4-3 and TRBJ2-3; D not certain. The V gene's germline CDR1 is LGHNA and CDR2 YSLEER. This CDR3 has 14 amino acids. V was cut by 1 base and J by 4 bases, with 9 bases left in between. In nucleotides, the CDR3 is TGCGCCAGCAGCCAAGCCCCAGGCCCAGATACGCAGTATTTT. It yields the protein CASSQAPGPDTQYF.

The V call is TRBV3-1, the J call TRBJ2-7, with 8 bases identical to TRBD1. This CDR3 has 16 amino acids. The germline CDR1 and CDR2 sequences are LGHDT and YNNKEL (reference sequence). V dropped 0 bases and J dropped 6; count of bases not matched to a gene: 10. DNA of the CDR3: TGTGCCAGCAGCCAAGATCTGAGACAGGGGAGCAGCGAGCAGTACTTC. Translation gives CASSQDLRQGSSEQYF.

In this sample, this clonotype turned up a few times. CDR3 DNA: TGCGCCAGCTGGGACAGCACAGATACGCAGTATTTT. Protein product: CASWDSTDTQYF. The V call is TRBV23-1, the J call TRBJ2-3; D tentatively fits TRBD1 or TRBD2 (5 bases each). TRBV23-1 is annotated as an ORF whose role is uncertain. The CDR3 is made up of 12 amino acids. V was pared by 8 bases and J by 0 bases, with 6 bases between.

This clonotype occurred many times. Mismatch with germline at one junction end may stem from a read error. This chain joins TRBV7-7 and TRBJ2-5; 9 bases are a match to TRBD2. Germline V gene lookup returns CDR1 SSHAT and CDR2 FNYEAQ (reference sequence). This CDR3 has 13 residues. The CDR3 loop is CASRLAGQETQYF. CDR3 DNA: TGTGCTAGCAGGCTAGCGGGGCAAGAGACCCAGTACTTC.

This clonotype was observed a few times. The chain is built from TRBV5-1 and TRBJ1-6; TRBD1 agrees at 10 bases. The CDR3 loop spans 16 amino acids. Germline V gene sequence: CDR1 SGHRS, CDR2 YFSETQ. Losses at the gene ends were 4 bases for V and 8 bases for J; bases not matched to a gene: 9. CDR3 nucleotide sequence: TGCGCCAGCAGCCCTGACAGGGGGCTGAGCGATTCACCCCTCCACTTT. Protein: CASSPDRGLSDSPLHF.

The CDR3 loop reads CSAAGQGDQPQHF. The CDR3 nucleotides read TGCAGCGCCGCGGGACAGGGGGACCAGCCCCAGCATTTT. The chain employs TRBV29-1 and TRBJ1-5; 11 positions agree with TRBD1. With 7 bases clipped from V and 7 bases from J, the junction kept 6 bases outside the gene matches. CDR3 length equals 13 residues. The germline gives CDR1 SQVTM, CDR2 ANQGSEA.

This clonotype was counted only a few times. The chain links TRBV7-2 to TRBJ2-7; perhaps TRBD2 as D (5 bases). Germline CDR1 SGHTA, CDR2 FQGNSA. Deletions cut 4 bases from V and 4 bases from J, with 14 bases between. The CDR3 is 14 residues long. In DNA form, the CDR3 reads TGTGCCAGCAGCTCGCAACTAGGCGGGTACGAGCAGTACTTC. Amino acid sequence: CASSSQLGGYEQYF. The full variable domain, its missing parts supplied by reference TRBV7-2 and TRBJ2-7, is GAGVSQSPSNKVTEKGKDVELRCDPISGHTALYWYRQSLGQGLEFLIYFQGNSAPDKSGLPSDRFSAERTGGSVSTLTIQRTQQEDSAVYLCASSSQLGGYEQYFGPGTRLTVT.

This clonotype was seen a few times. The chain is built from TRBV6-5 and TRBJ2-3; D is uncertain. With 5 bases removed from V and 10 bases from J, the gap between germline ends came to 13 bases. The length of the CDR3 is 12 residues. Germline CDR1 and CDR2: MNHEY and SVGAGI. The DNA for the CDR3 is TGTGCCAGCAGTCGCGGATCCACGGCGCAGTATTTT. It encodes CASSRGSTAQYF.

This clonotype was seen at least ten times. This chain joins TRBV5-1 and TRBJ1-1; D not resolved. This CDR3 has 14 amino acids. Trimming took off 1 base at V and 1 base at J, with 8 bases between the two ends. CDR1 SGHRS and CDR2 YFSETQ come from the germline V gene. In nucleotides, the CDR3 is TGCGCCAGCAGCTTGTTCGACCCGAACACTGAAGCTTTCTTT. Amino acids: CASSLFDPNTEAFF.

This chain joins TRBV3-1 and TRBJ1-2; unclear D gene. In germline, CDR1 is LGHDT, CDR2 YNNKEL (reference sequence). CDR3 size: 15 residues. V dropped 3 bases and J dropped 0 bases, with 11 bases sitting between them. This CDR3 reads CASSQGTPANYGYTF. CDR3 DNA sequence: TGTGCCAGCAGCCAGGGTACTCCTGCTAACTATGGCTACACCTTC.

This clonotype was recorded a few times. The CDR3 spells CASSQEVVTVSGNTIYF. The CDR3 DNA reads TGCGCCAGCAGCCAAGAGGTAGTGACCGTCTCTGGAAACACCATATATTTT. The chain joins TRBV4-3 to TRBJ1-3; D unresolved. The CDR3 totals 17 residues. Germline lookup yields CDR1 LGHNA and CDR2 YSLEER. V dropped 0 bases and J dropped 0 bases, with 12 bases sitting between them.

The gene calls are TRBV5-1 and TRBJ2-3, with 9 bases lining up with TRBD2. The junction had 10 bases not matched to a gene; V was cut back by 0 bases and J by 5 bases. In germline, CDR1 is SGHRS, CDR2 YFSETQ. The CDR3 is 17 residues long. The CDR3 DNA is TGCGCCAGCAGCTTGGCCGAAGCGGGGGGTTACGGAGATACGCAGTATTTT. Encoded protein: CASSLAEAGGYGDTQYF.

This clonotype was counted ten times or more. The genes are TRBV7-9 and TRBJ2-2; no definite D call. Germline CDR1 reads SEHNR; CDR2 reads FQNEAQ (reference sequence). CDR3 size: 13 residues. Trimming took off 3 bases at V and 10 bases at J, with 12 bases between the two ends. The CDR3 is CASSFGRTAELFF. CDR3 bases: TGTGCCAGCAGCTTCGGTCGAACTGCGGAGCTGTTTTTT.

The chain uses TRBV6-2 or TRBV6-3 and TRBJ2-5; D perhaps matches TRBD2 (6 bases). Germline CDR1 and CDR2: MNHEY and SVGEGT. V was pared by 6 bases and J by 8 bases, with 16 bases between. This CDR3 has 13 residues. For the CDR3, the DNA is TGTGCCAGCAGGTTCGGGACTCAAGGAACCCAGTACTTC. Translated: CASRFGTQGTQYF.